This record covers a single T cell receptor beta chain. Its matching antigen is unknown. The germline CDR1 and CDR2 sequences are SGHDN and FVKESK. The V end lost 2 bases, the J end lost 3 bases, and 14 bases lay between the germline ends. The CDR3 contains 16 residues. This entry belongs to a study of regulatory T cells in long-lasting Graves disease. General observations from the study: New patients shared about a thousand public clonotypes, fewer than the 2,500 to 3,000 shared by persistent patients.

Time point here: newly diagnosed GD, antithyroid drugs for less than 3 months. PBMC RNA served as the TCR library source. It was an endocrinology department in Xi'an, China, that provided the patients. Sequencing libraries for TCR beta were prepared with iRepertoire HTBI primers and Arm-PCR of CDR3 regions. One entry per CDR3 protein, called by TCRdb with MiXCR from the multiplex PCR reads. Of 420,000 or so distinct CDR3 sequences listed, roughly 17% were seen once; the top ten hold around a quarter. This sample also appeared in a second study, on T cells in Graves' hyperthyroidism and ophthalmopathy. As reported in that work: Initially, a first-round RT-PCR of the TCR CDR3 employed the HTBI primer set. Most thyroid clonotypes expanded above 0.001 appeared in blood too.

J is TRBJ2-1 and V is TRBV14; possibly TRBD1 for D (5 bases). The TCR was taken from a woman aged 18-29 years with Graves disease. The source was peripheral blood mononuclear cells (PBMCs), collected at new diagnosis, from a patient treated with antithyroid drugs. In nucleotides, the CDR3 is TGTGCCAGCAGCCAAATGTACAGGTTGGACTACAATGAGCAGTTCTTC. Residues: CASSQMYRLDYNEQFF.